The entry below describes one T cell receptor beta chain. The data derive from a study of blood T cell repertoires in COVID-19. Study-wide background: Nucleic acid was either cDNA or gDNA, and it came from T cells, B-cell-depleted T cells, or PBMCs.

Symptom resolution, clearance, or two negative PCRs marked the recovered donors of Cohort 3. CDR3 size: 15 residues. Trimming pared 4 bases from V and 2 bases from J, leaving 14 bases between. The germline gives CDR1 LGHDT, CDR2 YNNKEL (reference sequence). Under the authors' procedure: Nucleated cell counts were estimated from reference gene primer amplification. This table comes from immunoSEQ multiplex PCR, and its TCRdb copy is limited to in-frame clones, with some not included. That table gives V, J and clone size, and the DNA gave D and trimming. This table has about 250,000 clones, 75% to 95% appearing once.

The chain recombines TRBV3-1 (or the pseudogene TRBV3-2) with TRBJ2-5; D perhaps matches TRBD2 (6 bases). The sequenced material came from PBMCs or T cells enriched from blood (not recorded which). This sequence was found in a woman aged 18-30 years who had recovered from COVID-19. CDR3 sequence: CASSPGTHFQETQYF. In DNA form, the CDR3 reads TGTGCCAGCAGCCCCGGGACTCATTTTCAAGAGACCCAGTACTTC.